The 28 T cell receptor beta chains below were found in one sample sequenced in a study of sequential checkpoint blockade in melanoma. Treatment noted: randomized to nivolumab then ipilimumab (arm A) or the reverse (arm B). TCRdb keeps only in-frame clones here, not all; method: immunoSEQ multiplex PCR. The sample lists approximately 2,500 clones, 19% occurring once. Sample: tumor tissue (inferred from file names), taken from a patient given nivolumab and ipilimumab in sequence. The receptors come from a human donor with melanoma.

This clone has a handful of counts. The J gene is TRBJ1-6, the V gene TRBV6-8; unclear D gene. The length of the CDR3 is 15 residues. The V end was cut by 7 bases, the J end by 3 bases, with 13 bases between. The V gene's germline CDR1 is MNHGY and CDR2 SAAAGT. The CDR3 coding sequence is TGTGCCAGCACCCTCACAGTCCTCTATAATTCACCCCTCCACTTT. Translated: CASTLTVLYNSPLHF.

This clone counts as large. This chain uses TRBV6-8 with TRBJ1-5; unclear D gene. V was clipped by 4 bases and J by 5 bases, with 9 bases between them. CDR1 is MNHGY and CDR2 is SAAAGT in the germline V gene. This CDR3 has 13 residues. CDR3 bases: TGTGCCAGCAGTTGGACGGAACATCAGCCCCAGCATTTT. Protein: CASSWTEHQPQHF.

The chain combines TRBV19 with TRBJ1-1; possible D gene TRBD1, 5 bases. V gave up 3 bases and J gave up 1 base, with 15 bases separating them. The germline V gene has CDR1 LNHDA and CDR2 SQIVND (reference sequence). The CDR3 consists of 16 residues. The CDR3 DNA follows: TGTGCCAGTAGTATTAGCGGGGGAAGTCCGAACACTGAAGCTTTCTTT. It yields the protein CASSISGGSPNTEAFF.

This clone was counted a single time. The chain recombines TRBV19 with TRBJ1-5; perhaps TRBD1 as D (6 bases). V shed 5 bases and J shed 7 bases, with 12 bases lying between them. The CDR3 length is 13 residues. The V gene's germline CDR1 is LNHDA and CDR2 SQIVND (reference sequence). The CDR3 protein is CASSGAGEQPQHF. The CDR3 DNA reads as TGTGCCAGTAGTGGGGCAGGGGAACAGCCCCAGCATTTT.

This clone occurred many times. The J gene is TRBJ1-5, the V gene TRBV11-3; D gene ambiguous. V dropped 2 bases and J dropped 6 bases, with 17 bases sitting between them. Germline V CDR1 and CDR2: SGHNT, YENEEA. The length of the CDR3 is 16 residues. The CDR3 DNA sequence: TGTGCCAGCAGCTTAACTTTTATTGGAGCTTCTCAGCCCCAGCATTTT. Translation: CASSLTFIGASQPQHF.

This clone was counted between two and nine times. The V gene is TRBV6-8, the J gene TRBJ2-7; 10 bases map to TRBD2. V lost 0 bases to trimming and J lost 5 bases; unmatched junction nucleotides: 7. Germline V gene sequence: CDR1 MNHGY, CDR2 SAAAGT. There are 16 residues in the CDR3. For the CDR3, the DNA is TGTGCCAGCAGTTACTCGACCAGCGGGGGGGGCCACGAGCAGTACTTC. It translates to CASSYSTSGGGHEQYF.

This clone was observed many times. This chain uses TRBV11-3 with TRBJ1-2; weak D call: TRBD1 (5 bases). Germline loops: CDR1 SGHNT, CDR2 YENEEA. V lost 5 bases, J lost 4 bases, and 14 bases lay in between. The length of the CDR3 is 14 residues. CDR3: CASSRPRGSYGYTF. The CDR3 DNA is TGTGCCAGCAGCCGCCCTCGGGGGTCCTATGGCTACACCTTC.

This clone has a single count. The V call is TRBV5-1, the J call TRBJ1-3; D may be TRBD1 (5 bases). The CDR3 runs 14 residues. Germline V gene data show CDR1 as SGHRS and CDR2 as YFSETQ. V lost 0 bases, J lost 1 base, and 5 bases lay in between. Written as DNA, the CDR3 is TGCGCCAGCAGCTTGGAGGGGTCTGGAAACACCATATATTTT. Amino acids: CASSLEGSGNTIYF. The entire variable domain, with the rest obtained from reference TRBV5-1 and TRBJ1-3, is as follows: KAGVTQTPRYLIKTRGQQVTLSCSPISGHRSVSWYQQTPGQGLQFLFEYFSETQRNKGNFPGRFSGRQFSNSRSEMNVSTLELGDSALYLCASSLEGSGNTIYFGEGSWLTVV.

This clone ranks as large. DNA of the CDR3: TGTGCCAGCAGTTACTCGACCAGTAACGTGTCCCCTTACGAGCAGTACTTC. Amino acids: CASSYSTSNVSPYEQYF. J is TRBJ2-7 and V is TRBV6-8; no definite D call. With 0 bases removed from V and 4 bases from J, the gap between germline ends came to 19 bases. Germline CDR1 is MNHGY and CDR2 is SAAAGT. The CDR3 extends over 17 amino acids.

This clone ranks as medium-sized. The rearrangement links TRBV6-7 to TRBJ2-3; D is ambiguous. TRBV6-7 is an open reading frame, and its role is uncertain. The CDR3 has 11 residues. V lost 3 bases, J lost 6 bases, and 4 bases lay in between. The chain's CDR3 is CASSYFDTQYF. CDR3 in DNA: TGTGCCAGCAGTTATTTTGATACGCAGTATTTT.

In its sample, this clone was seen a few times. The chain carries TRBV6-8 and TRBJ1-5, with D tentatively TRBD1 (5 bases). The CDR3 loop spans 14 amino acids. V was shortened by 2 bases and J by 6 bases, with 11 bases between the two germline ends. Germline V gene sequence: CDR1 MNHGY, CDR2 SAAAGT. In DNA form, the CDR3 reads TGTGCCAGCAGTTACGAAGGGGTCACTCAGCCCCAGCATTTT. Amino acids: CASSYEGVTQPQHF.

V and J are TRBV9 and TRBJ2-1; no clear D. Germline CDR1 SGDLS, CDR2 YYNGEE. V gave up 2 bases and J gave up 0 bases, with 24 bases separating them. The CDR3 consists of 20 residues. The CDR3 coding sequence is TGTGCCAGCAGCGTTTCCTGGGCTCCCTTCGCTCCCGACTCCTACAATGAGCAGTTCTTC. Its translation: CASSVSWAPFAPDSYNEQFF.

This clone is hyperexpanded (1% or more) by share. J is TRBJ2-7 and V is TRBV6-8; D is undetermined. The germline gives CDR1 MNHGY, CDR2 SAAAGT. CDR3 length: 13 amino acids. V was clipped by 10 bases and J by 2 bases, with 15 bases between them. The CDR3 DNA reads TGTGCCATCATGCTTAGTGGCACCTACGAGCAGTACTTC. This gives the protein CAIMLSGTYEQYF.

This clone has ten or more counts. The V and J genes are TRBV11-3 and TRBJ1-6; 7 bases map to TRBD1. J lost 4 bases, V lost 5 bases, and 11 bases had no gene match. CDR3 size: 17 residues. Germline V gene data show CDR1 as SGHNT and CDR2 as YENEEA. CDR3 sequence: CASSPRAGGTYNSPLHF. CDR3 in DNA: TGTGCCAGCAGCCCCCGGGCAGGGGGTACATATAATTCACCCCTCCACTTT.

J is TRBJ2-6 and V is TRBV19, with D unclear. CDR1 LNHDA and CDR2 SQIVND come from the germline V gene (reference sequence). Trimming stripped 3 bases from V and 0 bases from J, with 15 bases between. CDR3 length equals 18 residues. This chain's CDR3 is CASSILGQASSGANVLTF. The CDR3, as DNA: TGTGCCAGTAGTATTCTTGGGCAGGCAAGCTCTGGGGCCAACGTCCTGACTTTC.

This CDR3 reads CASSPGRQASEQFF. CDR3 in DNA: TGTGCCAGCTCACCGGGACGGCAAGCATCTGAGCAGTTCTTC. The chain links TRBV18 to TRBJ2-1; D may be TRBD1 or TRBD2 (5 bases each). V shed 3 bases and J shed 9 bases, with 15 bases lying between them. The V gene's germline CDR1 is KGHSH and CDR2 LQKENI. The CDR3 totals 14 residues. Drawing the rest from reference TRBV18 and TRBJ2-1, the complete variable domain is NAGVMQNPRHLVRRRGQEARLRCSPMKGHSHVYWYRQLPEEGLKFMVYLQKENIIDESGMPKERFSAEFPKEGPSILRIQQVVRGDSAAYFCASSPGRQASEQFFGPGTRLTVL.

This clone was found a few times. The rearrangement joins TRBV23-1 to TRBJ1-6; D is possibly TRBD1 (5 bases). TRBV23-1 is placed among ORFs of uncertain function. The V end lost 6 bases, the J end lost 2 bases, and 17 bases lay between the germline ends. The CDR3 is made up of 17 amino acids. CDR3 sequence (DNA): TGCGCCAGCAGCCAAGATAGTACCAGGGCCTATAATTCACCCCTCCACTTT. It encodes CASSQDSTRAYNSPLHF.

The chain combines TRBV11-3 with TRBJ2-2, with 7 bases that match TRBD1. The CDR3 spans 16 residues. CDR1 is SGHNT and CDR2 is YENEEA in the germline V gene. The trim removed 4 bases at V and 0 bases at J, leaving 5 bases unmatched. CDR3 protein: CASSSTGAANTGELFF. DNA for the CDR3: TGTGCCAGCAGCTCAACAGGGGCAGCGAACACCGGGGAGCTGTTTTTT.

The table lists this clone with a few counts. V gene TRBV9 combines with J gene TRBJ2-3; tentative D call: TRBD2 (6 bases). Trimming took off 4 bases at V and 4 bases at J, with 19 bases between the two ends. Germline CDR1 reads SGDLS; CDR2 reads YYNGEE. This CDR3 comprises 16 residues. The CDR3 spells CASSLKYGGLADTQYF. CDR3 nucleotide sequence: TGTGCCAGCAGCCTAAAATACGGGGGTCTCGCAGATACGCAGTATTTT.

The chain combines TRBV6-8 with TRBJ2-1, with D perhaps given as TRBD1 or TRBD2 (6 bases each). The CDR3 spans 13 residues. Germline V CDR1 and CDR2: MNHGY, SAAAGT. V was trimmed by 4 bases and J by 9 bases, leaving 13 bases between them. The CDR3 region has the DNA TGTGCCAGCAGTTCAGAGGGGGGCGGTGAGCAGTTCTTC. Protein: CASSSEGGGEQFF.

The rearrangement uses TRBV10-3 and TRBJ2-3; D remains unclear. Trimming cost V 0 bases and J 4 bases, with 11 bases left between them. The CDR3 consists of 15 residues. The germline V gene has CDR1 ENHRY and CDR2 SYGVKD. In nucleotides, the CDR3 is TGTGCCATCAGTGAGTCTGGCTTCCCGCCAGATACGCAGTATTTT. Translated, it gives CAISESGFPPDTQYF.

This clone is hyperexpanded (1% or more) by share. The rearrangement joins TRBV18 to TRBJ2-5; 8 bases are shared with TRBD2. The CDR3 is 15 residues long. Germline V lookup: CDR1 KGHSH, CDR2 LQKENI. J was trimmed by 3 bases and V by 1 base; bases with no gene match: 4. The DNA for the CDR3 is TGTGCCAGCTCACCACGAGCGGGGGAGAAAGAGACCCAGTACTTC. It codes for CASSPRAGEKETQYF.

This chain joins TRBV19 and TRBJ2-7, with 9 bases identical to TRBD2. Unmatched junction bases numbered 7, after V lost 3 bases and J lost 4 bases. The CDR3 contains 15 residues. Germline assignment: CDR1 LNHDA and CDR2 SQIVND (reference sequence). CDR3 sequence (DNA): TGTGCCAGTAGTATCGCGGTAGCGGGAGAATACGAGCAGTACTTC. Its protein product is CASSIAVAGEYEQYF.

CDR3 loop: CASSQVGRESGYTF. The CDR3, as DNA: TGTGCCAGCAGCCAAGTGGGCAGGGAGAGTGGCTACACCTTC. The rearrangement links TRBV14 to TRBJ1-2; maybe TRBD1 (5 bases). CDR3 size: 14 residues. Germline lookup yields CDR1 SGHDN and CDR2 FVKESK. V lost 1 base to trimming and J lost 7 bases, with 13 bases between them. Together with reference TRBV14 and TRBJ1-2, the CDR3 gives the full variable domain: EAGVTQFPSHSVIEKGQTVTLRCDPISGHDNLYWYRRVMGKEIKFLLHFVKESKQDESGMPNNRFLAERTGGTYSTLKVQPAELEDSGVYFCASSQVGRESGYTFGSGTRLTVV.

The chain uses TRBV11-3 and TRBJ2-3; a possible D gene is TRBD2 (6 bases). The V and J ends lost 5 bases and 0 bases respectively, with 18 bases between them. Per the germline V gene, CDR1 is SGHNT and CDR2 is YENEEA. The CDR3 spans 17 residues. CDR3 DNA sequence: TGTGCCAGCAGCCCCTCCAGACTAGAGGTGAGCACAGATACGCAGTATTTT. It encodes CASSPSRLEVSTDTQYF.

By share of the sample, this clone is medium-sized. The CDR3 loop reads CASSQGLAGETYEQYF. The CDR3 DNA is TGCGCCAGCAGCCAAGGTCTAGCGGGGGAGACCTACGAGCAGTACTTC. The chain has TRBV23-1 and TRBJ2-7, with 10 bases aligning to TRBD2. TRBV23-1 is an ORF for which the function is uncertain. The ends lost 6 bases at V and 2 bases at J; junction bases unmatched: 10. The CDR3 is made up of 16 amino acids.

The J gene is TRBJ2-3, the V gene TRBV5-1, with a possible D match to TRBD1 (6 bases). The CDR3 runs to 15 residues. V was cut by 4 bases and J by 3 bases, with 15 bases left in between. Germline CDR1 SGHRS, CDR2 YFSETQ. CDR3 residues: CASSVQGHGTDTQYF. CDR3 bases: TGCGCCAGCAGCGTACAGGGTCACGGGACAGATACGCAGTATTTT.

V usage is TRBV23-1 and J usage is TRBJ1-2, with D tentatively TRBD1 (5 bases). TRBV23-1 is reported as an ORF; its role is uncertain. The V end was cut by 6 bases, the J end by 4 bases, with 12 bases between. The length of the CDR3 is 13 residues. DNA for the CDR3: TGCGCCAGCAGCTTGGGGGGGTCCTATGGCTACACCTTC. Translated, it gives CASSLGGSYGYTF.